Listed here are 18 T cell receptor beta chains from one sample, sequenced in a study of blood T cell repertoires in COVID-19. TCRdb's copy holds only in-frame clones and misses some; the assay was immunoSEQ multiplex PCR. The repertoire holds fewer than 450,000 clones, 91% seen once, with less than 3.5% in the top ten. The sample was peripheral blood. The receptors shown here come from a woman aged 18 to 35 who had recovered from COVID-19.

The chain employs TRBV5-5 and TRBJ1-5, with a tentative D call TRBD1 (5 bases). The V end was cut by 0 bases, the J end by 0 bases, with 7 bases between. Looked up from germline, CDR1 is SGHKS and CDR2 is YYEKEE (reference sequence). The CDR3 extends over 15 amino acids. The chain's CDR3 is CASSLGTHSNQPQHF. The CDR3 DNA is TGTGCCAGCAGCTTGGGGACACATAGCAATCAGCCCCAGCATTTT.

As concerns this clone: A junction boundary mismatches the germline segment, possibly from a read error. The CDR3 region has the DNA TGTGCCAGCAGTGTATCCAGCGGGACGCCCCATCCCAATGAGCAGTTCTTC. It translates to CASSVSSGTPHPNEQFF. This rearrangement joins TRBV27 to TRBJ2-1; 7 nucleotides line up with TRBD2. The CDR3 loop spans 17 amino acids. The germline CDR1 and CDR2 sequences are MNHEY and SMNVEV (reference sequence).

The chain has TRBV20-1 and TRBJ1-1; D gene uncertain. The CDR3 consists of 13 residues. The V end lost 3 bases, the J end lost 0 bases, and 8 bases lay between the germline ends. CDR1 and CDR2 (germline): DFQATT, SNEGSKA (reference sequence). The CDR3 sequence: CSASADMNTEAFF. The CDR3 DNA sequence: TGCAGTGCTAGTGCAGACATGAACACTGAAGCTTTCTTT.

V is TRBV30 and J is TRBJ1-4; D call uncertain. This CDR3 is 13 amino acids long. CDR1 is GTSNPN and CDR2 is SVGIG in the germline V gene (reference sequence). The ends were cut back, 4 bases at V and 8 bases at J, with 14 bases in the middle. CDR3 nucleotide sequence: TGTGCCTGGATGCCGGGATCTACGGAAAAACTGTTTTTT. It is translated as CAWMPGSTEKLFF.

This chain links TRBV19 with TRBJ1-6; D gene uncertain. The CDR3 runs 16 residues. Germline V gene sequence: CDR1 LNHDA, CDR2 SQIVND (reference sequence). Trimming left V 10 bases short and J 0 bases short, with 16 bases between. The CDR3 DNA sequence: TGTGCCACTAAAGTGGACGGAGGCTCCTATAATTCACCCCTCCACTTT. Protein sequence: CATKVDGGSYNSPLHF.

The chain uses TRBV11-2 and TRBJ2-1; the D gene is possibly TRBD2 (6 bases). The CDR3 is 15 amino acids. From germline, CDR1 is SGHAT and CDR2 FQNNGV. V was clipped by 0 bases and J by 4 bases, with 10 bases between them. CDR3 nucleotides: TGTGCCAGCAGCTTAGATCGTGGGACTTACAATGAGCAGTTCTTC. This encodes CASSLDRGTYNEQFF.

The J gene is TRBJ2-1, the V gene TRBV11-3; D is perhaps TRBD2 (5 bases). V dropped 2 bases and J dropped 9 bases, with 14 bases sitting between them. The CDR3 consists of 14 residues. Germline assignment: CDR1 SGHNT and CDR2 YENEEA. The CDR3 DNA reads TGTGCCAGCAGCTTACCCATGACCGCGGGTGAGCAGTTCTTC. It codes for CASSLPMTAGEQFF.

This clone was recorded once. In nucleotides, the CDR3 is TGTGCCATCAGTGAGGCAGGGGGCGAGTCACCCCTCCACTTT. Its translation is CAISEAGGESPLHF. The rearrangement links TRBV10-3 to TRBJ1-6; 8 bases match TRBD1. Trimming removed 2 bases from V and 10 bases from J; junction bases left unmatched: 4. Germline CDR1 and CDR2: ENHRY and SYGVKD. The CDR3 totals 14 residues.

The count of this clone is one. The chain has TRBV12-5 and TRBJ1-5; 8 nucleotides align to TRBD1. Germline trimming cut 2 bases from V and 5 bases from J; bases unmatched to any gene: 2. Germline CDR1 LGHNT, CDR2 FRNRAP. This CDR3 spans 14 amino acids. The CDR3 DNA reads TGTGCTAGTGGTTTGTCGACAGGGGATCAGCCCCAGCATTTT. It translates to CASGLSTGDQPQHF.

The V gene is TRBV5-5, the J gene TRBJ1-1; D possibly corresponds to TRBD1 (6 bases). This CDR3 region has 19 residues. V was shortened by 1 base and J by 4 bases, with 26 bases between the two germline ends. Germline V gene data show CDR1 as SGHKS and CDR2 as YYEKEE (reference sequence). In DNA, the CDR3 is TGTGCCAGCAGCTTGCGACCGATTCTTGGAACAGGGTTGGCCACTGAAGCTTTCTTT. Translated: CASSLRPILGTGLATEAFF.

The V gene is TRBV6-1, the J gene TRBJ1-5, with TRBD1 matching 9 bases. Germline V gene lookup returns CDR1 MNHNS and CDR2 SASEGT. The CDR3 consists of 18 residues. V shed 2 bases, J shed 5 bases, and the junction held 13 bases outside the gene matches. The CDR3 loop reads CASSEIPMGTGSDQPQHF. In DNA, the CDR3 is TGTGCCAGCAGTGAAATTCCGATGGGGACAGGGTCTGATCAGCCCCAGCATTTT.

This chain joins TRBV19 and TRBJ2-1, with TRBD1 identical over 9 bases. Germline V gives CDR1 LNHDA, CDR2 SQIVND (reference sequence). The trim removed 5 bases at V and 8 bases at J, leaving 7 bases unmatched. The CDR3 is 14 amino acids. The chain's CDR3 is CASSQDRGGDEQFF. CDR3 DNA sequence: TGTGCCAGTAGTCAGGACAGGGGTGGGGATGAGCAGTTCTTC.

The chain combines TRBV7-9 with TRBJ2-3; 11 nucleotides align to TRBD2. Unmatched junction bases numbered 12, after V lost 4 bases and J lost 15 bases. The length of the CDR3 is 14 residues. The V gene's germline CDR1 is SEHNR and CDR2 FQNEAQ (reference sequence). The CDR3 sequence is CASSSPTSGIFLYF. DNA of the CDR3: TGTGCCAGCAGCTCCCCGACTAGCGGGATCTTCCTCTATTTT.

The V call is TRBV3-1 (or the pseudogene TRBV3-2), the J call TRBJ1-2; a weak D match, TRBD1 (6 bases). V was cut by 1 base and J by 4 bases, with 13 bases left in between. The CDR3 has 15 residues. The V gene's germline CDR1 is LGHDT and CDR2 YNNKEL (reference sequence). CDR3 loop: CASSQAVTGSYGYTF. CDR3 nucleotide sequence: TGTGCCAGCAGCCAAGCTGTGACAGGCAGCTATGGCTACACCTTC.

The genes are TRBV6-5 and TRBJ2-7, with 8 bases that match TRBD1. The V gene's germline CDR1 is MNHEY and CDR2 SVGAGI. The CDR3 has 14 amino acids. V gave up 7 bases and J gave up 2 bases; unmatched junction bases: 7. CDR3 nucleotides: TGTGCCAGCAACTTTGGACAGGGCGCCTACGAGCAGTACGTC. Protein: CASNFGQGAYEQYV.

The chain uses TRBV20-1 and TRBJ2-3; the D gene is possibly TRBD1 (6 bases). The V and J ends lost 3 bases and 2 bases respectively, with 12 bases between them. The CDR3 length is 14 residues. Germline V gene lookup returns CDR1 DFQATT and CDR2 SNEGSKA (reference sequence). The CDR3 DNA sequence: TGCAGTGCTAGTCAGGACAGCCACACAGATACGCAGTATTTT. Translating gives CSASQDSHTDTQYF.

This clone occurred once. V gene TRBV6-1 combines with J gene TRBJ2-1, with TRBD2 matching over 11 bases. Germline assignment: CDR1 MNHNS and CDR2 SASEGT. The CDR3 spans 16 residues. V lost 2 bases to trimming and J lost 3 bases; unmatched junction nucleotides: 3. The CDR3 DNA reads TGTGCCAGCAGTGAATTAGCGGGAGGGGACTACAATGAGCAGTTCTTC. It specifies CASSELAGGDYNEQFF.

V usage is TRBV24-1 and J usage is TRBJ1-1; D may be TRBD1 (5 bases). Trimming took 8 bases from V and 2 from J, leaving 11 bases between them. The CDR3 is 13 amino acids. Germline CDR1 reads KGHDR; CDR2 reads SFDVKD. The CDR3 sequence is CATMGRGNTEAFF. The CDR3 DNA reads TGTGCCACCATGGGTAGGGGTAACACTGAAGCTTTCTTT.